This entry concerns a single TCR beta chain. No count is logged; frequency rates this clonotype as medium-sized (0.01 to 0.1%). Its antigen is still unknown. The data were taken from a study of GPR56 and killer-like receptors on CD4 memory cells (dated by TCRdb to between 2019 and 2020). At the level of the whole study: According to the study's proposal, human CD4+ memory T-cell differentiation and cytokine production potential are marked by the progressive acquisition of KLRB1, KLRG1, GPR56 and then KLRF1. The healthy blood donors were described in the study as age-matched to the liver disease patients, whose median age was approximately 70 years.

Inclusive of the bounding cysteine and phenylalanine, the CDR3 is 15 residues long. This entry has no DNA. The germline V gene supplies CDR1 MNHEY and CDR2 SVGEGT. On the study overall, not on this receptor specifically: The authors took the finding that clones dominating late populations 4 and 5 were also present in early populations 1 and 2 as evidence for linear differentiation. Clonal frequency was low in the marker-negative population and increased progressively along the proposed pathway, with TCRbeta diversity decreasing accordingly. Rather than covering full repertoires, the diversity and similarity analyses were limited to the 100 most expanded clones in each population. TCR repertoire overlap was especially strong between late populations 4 and 5, and population 3 also partly overlapped.

Prior to TCRbeta sequencing, five KLR/GPR56-defined CD4+ populations were enriched by fluorescence-activated cell sorting. TCRbeta repertoires of five CD4+ T-cell subsets defined by KLRB1, KLRG1, GPR56 and KLRF1 expression were sequenced to test a linear memory differentiation pathway. TCR-sequenced cells came from peripheral blood of healthy control individuals, reported as five donors in the TCRbeta analysis figure. The researchers collected heparinized peripheral blood and processed every sample within one hour of retrieval. To isolate peripheral blood mononuclear cells, blood was diluted 1:2 in PBS and put through Biocoll density gradient centrifugation at room temperature. Before flow sorting, freshly isolated PBMCs underwent magnetic sorting with anti-CD4 MicroBeads to enrich CD4+ T cells. A BD FACSAria II was used to sort CD4+ T cells enriched from PBMCs of healthy donors according to marker expression. For surface staining, the researchers used Miltenyi Biotec antibodies: anti-KLRB1 clone 191B8, anti-KLRF1 clone 4A4.D10 and anti-KLRG1 clone REA261.

For sequencing, an Illumina HiSeq 2500 was employed. To build sequencing libraries, a previously published PCR protocol was used to amplify the recombined TCRbeta locus. As for how the authors treated the data: Reads whose average quality score was below 30 were removed, and the reads that remained were processed with IMSEQ. Vbeta gene, Jbeta gene and CDR3 amino acid sequence were used to define clonotypes. The Morisita-Horn index, computed on the top 100 expanded clones, was used to quantify repertoire overlap between populations. Renyi diversity profiles calculated on the top 100 expanded clones were used to assess clonal diversity. Based on TCRdb reprocessing of the reads, there is one entry per CDR3 protein sequence, and DNA is missing. These V and J calls derive from TCRdb rather than the authors' analysis. This sample's table carries under 3,500 distinct CDR3 sequences. The ten top clones hold nearly 5.5% of the sample.

The chain employs TRBV6-2 or TRBV6-3 and TRBJ2-7; checking the TCRdb D call of TRBD2 is not possible without DNA. The material sequenced was memory CD4+ T cells from blood. This TCR derives from a human donor in good health. The CDR3 has the sequence CASSSSGGNFYEQYF.